This paragraph covers one TCR beta chain sequence. Its antigen is still unknown. Amounts of 1-10 million cryopreserved PBMC were held in the samples before DNA extraction. immunoSEQ v3.0 was run at survey level. Profiling relied on immunoSEQ multiplex PCR, and the TCRdb table lists in-frame clones only, not all of them. The sample carries tens of thousands of clones, approximately 89% recorded once. This record comes from a study of long-term antiretroviral therapy in people with HIV. Study observations and caveats: Despite increasing after ART, diversity remained lower than that of transplant donor controls.

Trimming at V came to 6 bases and at J to 4 bases, leaving 6 bases not matched to a gene. The CDR3 length is 14 residues. Germline V gives CDR1 KGHSH, CDR2 LQKENI. The chain links TRBV18 to TRBJ1-1; TRBD1 aligns across 9 bases. The sequence was collected from a man in his late teens or twenties with HIV. This specimen was unsorted PBMCs, taken 3.1 years after starting antiretroviral therapy. This CDR3 is CASSPGTGSTEAFF. CDR3 coding DNA: TGTGCCAGCTCGCCCGGGACAGGGAGCACTGAAGCTTTCTTT.